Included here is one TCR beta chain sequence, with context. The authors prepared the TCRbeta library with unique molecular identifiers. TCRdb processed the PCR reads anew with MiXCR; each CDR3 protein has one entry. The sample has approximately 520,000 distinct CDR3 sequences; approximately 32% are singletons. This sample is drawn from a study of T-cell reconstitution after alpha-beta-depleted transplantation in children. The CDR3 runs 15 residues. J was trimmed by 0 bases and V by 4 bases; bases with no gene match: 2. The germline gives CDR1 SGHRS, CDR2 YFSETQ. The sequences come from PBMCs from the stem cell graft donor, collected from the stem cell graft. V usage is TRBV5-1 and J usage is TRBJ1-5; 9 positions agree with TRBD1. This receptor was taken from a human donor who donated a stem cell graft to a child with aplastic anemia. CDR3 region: CASSRTGDSNQPQHF. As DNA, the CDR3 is TGCGCCAGCAGCCGGACAGGGGATAGCAATCAGCCCCAGCATTTT.